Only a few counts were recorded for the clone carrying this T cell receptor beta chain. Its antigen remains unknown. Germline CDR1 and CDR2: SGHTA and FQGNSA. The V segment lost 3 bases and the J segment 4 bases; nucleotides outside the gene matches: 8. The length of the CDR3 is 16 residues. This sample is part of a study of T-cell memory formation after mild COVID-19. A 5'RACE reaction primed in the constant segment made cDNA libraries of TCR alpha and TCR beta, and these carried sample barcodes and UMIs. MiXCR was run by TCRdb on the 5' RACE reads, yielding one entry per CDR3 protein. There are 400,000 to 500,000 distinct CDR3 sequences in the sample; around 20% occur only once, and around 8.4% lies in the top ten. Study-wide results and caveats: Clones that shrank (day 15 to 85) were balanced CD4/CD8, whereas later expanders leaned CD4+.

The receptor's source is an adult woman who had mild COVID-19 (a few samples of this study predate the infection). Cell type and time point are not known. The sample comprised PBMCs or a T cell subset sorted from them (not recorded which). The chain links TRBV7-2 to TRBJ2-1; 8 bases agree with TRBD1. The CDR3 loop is CASSLTSGGFYNEQFF. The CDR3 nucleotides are TGTGCCAGCAGCTTGACCTCAGGGGGCTTTTACAATGAGCAGTTCTTC.